Listed below are T cell receptor beta chains from one sample, sequenced in a study of cytomegalovirus exposure and HLA in healthy donors. TCRdb's copy holds only in-frame clones and misses some; the assay was immunoSEQ multiplex PCR. The sample holds about 200,000 clones, roughly 73% seen once. The sequencing input was PBMCs. These receptor sequences come from a woman aged 25 to 45 in good health and CMV-seropositive. The CDR3 runs from the conserved cysteine through the conserved F or W. Fields, in order: CDR3 protein, V gene, D gene. The D gene is left open where the match is weak.

CDR3: CASSDTPGQGNSPLHF
V: TRBV6-4
D: TRBD1

CDR3: CASSRGGPRHYGYTF
V: TRBV6-5
D: NA

CDR3: CASSPGQGTAQPQHF
V: TRBV18
D: TRBD1

CDR3: CASSIRDSSYEQYF
V: TRBV7-9
D: NA

CDR3: CASSRGVAAEAFF
V: TRBV5-1
D: NA

CDR3: CASSPDRYNSPLHF
V: TRBV6-1
D: TRBD1

CDR3: CASSVSASRETQYF
V: TRBV9
D: NA

CDR3: CASSLRDRGYEQYF
V: TRBV7-2
D: TRBD1

CDR3: CASSKLSSGSMETQYF
V: TRBV9
D: TRBD2

CDR3: CASSWDTSYNEQFF
V: TRBV5-1
D: NA

CDR3: CASSLSRAGTEAFF
V: TRBV27
D: NA

CDR3: CAWSVRPGLAGIGDTQYF
V: TRBV30
D: TRBD2

CDR3: CASSWGLAEDNEQFF
V: TRBV11-3
D: TRBD2

CDR3: CASRPQGTNTGELFF
V: TRBV7-2
D: NA

CDR3: CASSSVREKLFF
V: TRBV7-2
D: NA

CDR3: CASSFPRTGNTEAFF
V: TRBV7-9
D: TRBD1

CDR3: CASSFGQGYEQYF
V: TRBV7-2
D: TRBD1

CDR3: CASSPPGGANTEAFF
V: TRBV18
D: NA

CDR3: CASHRRGQGGDEQYF
V: TRBV6-1
D: NA

CDR3: CASRPPLAGGEQYF
V: TRBV28
D: TRBD2

CDR3: CASSQTVSSQPQHF
V: TRBV2
D: NA

CDR3: CASSSSGFYGYTF
V: TRBV7-2
D: NA

CDR3: CASSRGLSEKLFF
V: TRBV11-2
D: TRBD1

CDR3: CASSLYTRDNEQFF
V: TRBV18
D: NA

CDR3: CASSGGQISTDTQYF
V: TRBV5-1
D: TRBD1

CDR3: CASSPPTGGYNEQFF
V: TRBV28
D: TRBD1

CDR3: CASSDSRTGTGVEKLFF
V: TRBV6-4
D: TRBD1

CDR3: CASSRRRGALGETQYF
V: TRBV13
D: NA

CDR3: CASSPTGTGEQYF
V: TRBV7-9
D: NA

CDR3: CASSLSGGTGGTDTQYF
V: TRBV27
D: NA

CDR3: CASSPTIGQGASGYTF
V: TRBV18
D: TRBD1

CDR3: CASTPSSGGTYEQYF
V: TRBV6-5
D: TRBD2

CDR3: CASSQFSGGTEAFF
V: TRBV16
D: NA

CDR3: CASLLVPRGGFHSYEQYF
V: TRBV6-4
D: TRBD2

CDR3: CASSPGTGAPYEQYF
V: TRBV18
D: TRBD1

CDR3: CASSLGGVGYEQYF
V: TRBV7-9
D: NA

CDR3: CASSIPGVNTGELFF
V: TRBV28
D: NA

CDR3: CASSLGPVRYNEQFF
V: TRBV7-2
D: NA

CDR3: CASSLSRDTEAFF
V: TRBV7-7
D: NA

CDR3: CGWQGAYEQYF
V: TRBV20-1
D: TRBD1

CDR3: CAISELGGQPQHF
V: TRBV10-3
D: NA

CDR3: CASSSPGFDRVPYEQYF
V: TRBV28
D: TRBD1

CDR3: CASSQTDTQYF
V: TRBV5-4
D: NA

CDR3: CASSPPGLNQIAGELFF
V: TRBV18
D: NA

CDR3: CASIPPPSGYTF
V: TRBV7-3
D: NA

CDR3: CATSRPQGLNTETFF
V: TRBV15
D: NA

CDR3: CASSLVASGSIDEQFF
V: TRBV7-9
D: TRBD2

CDR3: CASSVAAGASTDTQYF
V: TRBV7-2
D: NA

CDR3: CSVELADPSTDTQYF
V: TRBV29-1
D: TRBD2

CDR3: CASSPAGSYYNEQFF
V: TRBV9
D: NA

CDR3: CASSSGQGLRQYF
V: TRBV6-5
D: TRBD1